These 25 T cell receptor beta chains originate from one sample sequenced in a study of cytomegalovirus exposure and HLA in healthy donors. Use of 60 Vbeta and 13 Jbeta primers characterized the PCR. Profiling relied on immunoSEQ multiplex PCR, and the TCRdb table lists in-frame clones only, not all of them. The table records some 200,000 clones, about 79% of them present only once. Sequenced sample: PBMCs. The receptors originated from a woman aged 45-65 years in good health and CMV-seronegative.

V usage is TRBV7-2 and J usage is TRBJ2-3, with TRBD2 as a possible D gene (6 bases). V was pared by 0 bases and J by 0 bases, with 10 bases between. The CDR3 sequence is 16 residues long. Germline loops: CDR1 SGHTA, CDR2 FQGNSA. CDR3 DNA sequence: TGTGCCAGCAGCTTAGCGCGGGGCGGGAGCACAGATACGCAGTATTTT. Its translation is CASSLARGGSTDTQYF.

The chain combines TRBV29-1 with TRBJ2-5; TRBD2 is a possible D gene (6 bases). The germline V gene has CDR1 SQVTM and CDR2 ANQGSEA. This CDR3 comprises 13 residues. V lost 4 bases and J lost 11, with 20 bases in between. CDR3 sequence (DNA): TGCAGCGTTGTATCGGGAGCCTACACGGTGCAGTACTTC. Protein product: CSVVSGAYTVQYF. Combining the CDR3 with reference TRBV29-1 and TRBJ2-5 gives the whole variable domain SAVISQKPSRDICQRGTSLTIQCQVDSQVTMMFWYRQQPGQSLTLIATANQGSEATYESGFVIDKFPISRPNLTFSTLTVSNMSPEDSSIYLCSVVSGAYTVQYFGPGTRLLVL.

DNA of the CDR3: TGTGCCAGCAGCTTAGGAGGGCCAAGAAACACTGAAGCTTTCTTT. Protein: CASSLGGPRNTEAFF. The chain links TRBV11-3 to TRBJ1-1; D uncertain. The CDR3 loop spans 15 amino acids. The germline V gene has CDR1 SGHNT and CDR2 YENEEA. The V and J ends lost 1 base and 2 bases respectively, with 11 bases between them.

The chain joins TRBV6-1 to TRBJ2-5, with D possibly matching TRBD1 (6 bases). Germline values: CDR1 MNHNS, CDR2 SASEGT. V was shortened by 2 bases and J by 6 bases, with 13 bases between the two germline ends. This CDR3 spans 14 amino acids. CDR3 DNA sequence: TGTGCCAGCAGTGAACCCCAGGGACACCAGACCCAGTACTTC. It yields the protein CASSEPQGHQTQYF.

The chain links TRBV27 to TRBJ2-7; 9 bases agree with TRBD1. Germline V gene sequence: CDR1 MNHEY, CDR2 SMNVEV (reference sequence). With 6 bases clipped from V and 4 bases from J, the junction kept 10 bases outside the gene matches. The CDR3 is 15 residues long. In DNA, the CDR3 is TGTGCCAGCAGGGGGGCCGGGACAGGGAATTACGAGCAGTACTTC. It encodes CASRGAGTGNYEQYF.

The rearrangement links TRBV7-9 to TRBJ1-2; TRBD1 agrees at 7 bases. The germline V gene encodes CDR1 SEHNR and CDR2 FQNEAQ (reference sequence). The CDR3 sequence is 12 residues long. V gave up 8 bases and J gave up 8 bases; unmatched junction bases: 8. CDR3 in amino acids: CASLETGRGYTF. The CDR3 nucleotides are TGTGCCAGCCTCGAGACAGGGCGAGGCTACACCTTC.

The chain has TRBV7-9 and TRBJ2-3; 11 bases match TRBD1. CDR1 and CDR2 (germline): SEHNR, FQNEAQ (reference sequence). V dropped 5 bases and J dropped 4; count of bases not matched to a gene: 5. This CDR3 is built from 15 residues. CDR3 protein: CASSRRDRGADTQYF. CDR3 in DNA: TGTGCCAGCAGCCGCCGGGACAGGGGGGCAGATACGCAGTATTTT.

CDR3 sequence (DNA): TGTGCCAGCAGCTCAGACGGAGCGTCCACAGATACGCAGTATTTT. This gives the protein CASSSDGASTDTQYF. The genes are TRBV11-2 and TRBJ2-3; unclear D gene. The CDR3 covers 15 residues. Per germline, CDR1 SGHAT and CDR2 FQNNGV. The ends were cut back, 4 bases at V and 2 bases at J, with 13 bases in the middle.

The chain links TRBV23-1 to TRBJ1-5, with a tentative D call TRBD1 (6 bases). TRBV23-1 has ORF status, its function being uncertain. The V and J ends lost 2 bases and 1 base respectively, with 18 bases between them. This CDR3 has 18 residues. CDR3 nucleotides: TGCGCCAGCAGTCAACACACCTCAGGACAGATCAGCAATCAGCCCCAGCATTTT. The encoded protein is CASSQHTSGQISNQPQHF.

This clone was picked up a small number of times. This sequence joins TRBV27 and TRBJ2-7; 9 bases map to TRBD1. The germline CDR1 and CDR2 sequences are MNHEY and SMNVEV (reference sequence). V trimming: 6 bases; J trimming: 2 bases; junction bases outside the gene matches: 5. The CDR3 contains 14 residues. In nucleotides, the CDR3 is TGTGCCAGCAGGGGGACAGGGAGAGCCTACGAGCAGTACTTC. Protein sequence: CASRGTGRAYEQYF.

The chain recombines TRBV10-3 with TRBJ2-3; possibly TRBD1 for D (6 bases). The CDR3 length is 16 residues. V was pared by 8 bases and J by 0 bases, with 18 bases between. Looked up from germline, CDR1 is ENHRY and CDR2 is SYGVKD. CDR3 amino acids: CAIGVRGSRSTDTQYF. CDR3 coding DNA: TGTGCCATCGGGGTCAGGGGTTCCCGTAGCACAGATACGCAGTATTTT.

The J gene is TRBJ2-7, the V gene TRBV7-2; TRBD2 is a possible D gene (5 bases). Germline CDR1 SGHTA, CDR2 FQGNSA. The germline V and J ends were trimmed by 4 bases and 0 bases, with 7 bases remaining between them. This CDR3 comprises 13 residues. DNA for the CDR3: TGTGCCAGCAGCTCCCGGGACTCCTACGAGCAGTACTTC. The encoded protein is CASSSRDSYEQYF.

The V gene is TRBV7-2, the J gene TRBJ2-7; TRBD2 agrees at 7 bases. V gave up 2 bases and J gave up 3 bases; unmatched junction bases: 7. The CDR3 extends over 15 amino acids. The germline V gene has CDR1 SGHTA and CDR2 FQGNSA. In nucleotides, the CDR3 is TGTGCCAGCAGCTTAAACGCCGCTAGCGGCTACGAGCAGTACTTC. This codes for CASSLNAASGYEQYF.

The rearrangement links TRBV9 to TRBJ1-1; the D is unclear. This CDR3 spans 12 amino acids. Trimming removed 4 bases from V and 1 base from J, with 5 bases in between. The germline V gene encodes CDR1 SGDLS and CDR2 YYNGEE. CDR3 in amino acids: CASSPQNTEAFF. For the CDR3, the DNA is TGTGCCAGCAGCCCCCAGAACACTGAAGCTTTCTTT.

This chain joins TRBV5-1 and TRBJ2-5, with D hard to call. The assigned J gene may be wrong: the sequence end matches TRBJ2-7 better. This CDR3 contains 11 residues. Germline V CDR1 and CDR2: SGHRS, YFSETQ. The CDR3 reads CASSLSFEQYF. The DNA for the CDR3 is TGCGCCAGCAGCTTGTCGTTCGAGCAGTACTTC.

V gene TRBV6-4 combines with J gene TRBJ1-1; maybe TRBD1 (6 bases). Deletions cut 2 bases from V and 7 bases from J, with 8 bases between. Germline V CDR1 and CDR2: MRHNA, SNTAGT. The CDR3 covers 12 residues. The CDR3: CASSDLRGEAFF. CDR3 bases: TGTGCCAGCAGTGACCTCAGGGGTGAAGCTTTCTTT.

The V gene is TRBV14, the J gene TRBJ2-7, with D perhaps matching TRBD2 (6 bases). This CDR3 has 18 residues. Germline V gene lookup returns CDR1 SGHDN and CDR2 FVKESK. The germline V and J ends were trimmed by 1 base and 0 bases, with 19 bases remaining between them. This CDR3 reads CASSQVRGGSGSSYEQYF. CDR3 nucleotide sequence: TGTGCCAGCAGCCAAGTTCGTGGTGGTAGCGGTTCCTCCTACGAGCAGTACTTC.

The genes are TRBV18 and TRBJ2-7; possibly TRBD2 for D (5 bases). Germline V gene data show CDR1 as KGHSH and CDR2 as LQKENI. Trimming left V 1 base short and J 2 bases short, with 9 bases between. The length of the CDR3 is 14 residues. DNA of the CDR3: TGTGCCAGCTCACCACAGGACTCCACCTACGAGCAGTACTTC. It translates to CASSPQDSTYEQYF.

The V call is TRBV28, the J call TRBJ2-7, with D possibly being TRBD2 (6 bases). There are 16 residues in the CDR3. V lost 3 bases and J lost 0, with 15 bases in between. The germline V gene has CDR1 MDHEN and CDR2 SYDVKM. The CDR3 bases are TGTGCCAGCAGTTTTAGTTGGGACTTACGCTCCTACGAGCAGTACTTC. Translated, it gives CASSFSWDLRSYEQYF.

The chain has TRBV5-8 and TRBJ1-6; perhaps TRBD1 as D (6 bases). This CDR3 is 13 amino acids long. Germline V CDR1 and CDR2: SGHTS, YDEGEE. With 6 bases removed from V and 10 bases from J, the gap between germline ends came to 14 bases. CDR3 bases: TGTGCCAGCACCCGAGGGGGGGAATCACCCCTCCACTTT. This translates into CASTRGGESPLHF.

The chain employs TRBV4-2 and TRBJ2-3, with 13 bases lining up with TRBD2. Germline V gene sequence: CDR1 LGHNA, CDR2 YNFKEQ. This CDR3 is 18 amino acids long. Unmatched junction bases numbered 8, after V lost 0 bases and J lost 5 bases. The CDR3 loop reads CASSQDPPGLAGRDTQYF. Written as DNA, the CDR3 is TGTGCCAGCAGCCAAGACCCCCCGGGACTAGCGGGGAGAGATACGCAGTATTTT.

This clone was recorded a few times. The rearrangement links TRBV13 to TRBJ2-2, with D perhaps TRBD2 (6 bases). Trimming took off 6 bases at V and 6 bases at J, with 20 bases between the two ends. CDR3 size: 16 residues. CDR1 PRHDT and CDR2 FYEKMQ come from the germline V gene (reference sequence). CDR3 in amino acids: CASSPSSPGGAGELFF. The CDR3 DNA reads as TGTGCCAGCAGTCCGAGTTCCCCTGGCGGGGCCGGGGAGCTGTTTTTT.

The V gene is TRBV6-1, the J gene TRBJ1-2; 7 bases fit TRBD1. The CDR3 extends over 13 amino acids. CDR1 and CDR2 (germline): MNHNS, SASEGT. Trimming took 8 bases from V and 5 from J; bases not matched to a gene: 8. In DNA, the CDR3 is TGTGCCAGCCGGGACAGCTACATTTATGGCTACACCTTC. It translates to CASRDSYIYGYTF.

Only one count was recorded for this clone. The rearrangement links TRBV5-4 to TRBJ1-1; 7 nucleotides agree with TRBD1. The junction had 16 bases not matched to a gene; V was cut back by 4 bases and J by 4 bases. Looked up from germline, CDR1 is SGHNT and CDR2 is YYREEE (reference sequence). The CDR3 consists of 17 residues. CDR3 protein: CASSMTGRGSPGTEAFF. DNA for the CDR3: TGTGCCAGCAGCATGACAGGGCGAGGGTCCCCGGGCACTGAAGCTTTCTTT.

This clone was observed a few times. The chain joins TRBV4-3 to TRBJ2-7, with a tentative D call TRBD1 (6 bases). Germline V lookup: CDR1 LGHNA, CDR2 YSLEER. Deletions cut 0 bases from V and 4 bases from J, with 22 bases between. CDR3 length: 18 amino acids. CDR3 sequence: CASSQESQGRVLLYEQYF. DNA of the CDR3: TGCGCCAGCAGCCAAGAAAGTCAGGGGCGGGTCTTATTGTACGAGCAGTACTTC.